This is a list of T cell receptor beta chains from one sample in a study of regulatory T cells in long-lasting Graves disease. TCRdb independently ran MiXCR on the multiplex PCR reads; one entry per CDR3 protein. The profile shows about 620,000 distinct CDR3 sequences, less than 20% of them singletons. This sample was shared with a second study, whose subject was T cells in Graves' hyperthyroidism and ophthalmopathy.

This specimen consisted of peripheral blood mononuclear cells (PBMCs), obtained at new diagnosis, from a patient treated with antithyroid drugs. These receptors were collected from a woman in her twenties or thirties with Graves disease. The CDR3 runs from the conserved cysteine through the conserved F or W. Fields, in order: V gene, CDR3 protein.

>TRBV24-1
CATSKNAGVQYEQFF
>TRBV6-2/TRBV6-3
CASSYGRKQETQYF
>TRBV6-1
CASSEGESYEQYF
>TRBV7-9
CASSLAQGGLAKNIQYF
>TRBV19
CASSSPGTSGTDTQYF
>TRBV27
CASSVDWSNQPQHF
>TRBV28
CASNRPMNTEAFF
>TRBV4-1
CASSLMGTGLNEQFF
>TRBV11-3
CASSRTGSLEQYF
>TRBV27
CASSQPRDRGQFF
>TRBV19
CASAQTGTGEGYTF
>TRBV5-1
CASSLTRGGNIQYF
>TRBV2
CASSPQPPSGTGIYEQYF
>TRBV7-3
CASKPGITGELFF
>TRBV6-1
CASSETGRSPLHF
>TRBV6-1
CASNALGTYTEAFF
>TRBV7-2
CASSTPAGGARNQPQHF
>TRBV20-1
CSAPLGKQFF
>TRBV29-1
CSVEEGLYGYTF
>TRBV7-9
CASSLAEGAEQFF
>TRBV15
CATSTMAGYTF
>TRBV18
CASSPSYGSAYEQYF
>TRBV28
CASRTSVYYNEQFF
>TRBV29-1
CSVEPNTDTQYF
>TRBV27
CASSLRPGRNGYTF
>TRBV20-1
CSAGLAGAPLFSSYEQYF
>TRBV6-2/TRBV6-3
CASSYSTGDRETQYF
>TRBV27
CASSRTGNKGGYTF
>TRBV28
CASSGTALATNEKLFF
>TRBV7-2
CASSFGSASNSDTQYF
>TRBV30
CAWSRTGERSGGYTF
>TRBV20-1
CSARDPGGKGTEAFF